Presented here are 4 T cell receptor beta chains from one specimen sequenced in a study of blood T cell repertoires in COVID-19. Profiling relied on immunoSEQ multiplex PCR, and the TCRdb table lists in-frame clones only, not all of them. The sample shows under 250,000 clones, 80% to 90% of them seen only once. The sequenced sample was PBMCs or T cells enriched from blood (not recorded which). The receptors were sampled from a woman aged 45-65 years who had been exposed to COVID-19.

The J gene is TRBJ1-1, the V gene TRBV18; 7 nucleotides agree with TRBD1. The germline CDR1 and CDR2 sequences are KGHSH and LQKENI. This CDR3 has 15 amino acids. J gave up 4 bases and V 4 bases, and 9 bases lay outside the gene matches. CDR3 nucleotide sequence: TGTGCCAGCTCACAGGAGGGGGCTCTTATCACTGAAGCTTTCTTT. This gives the protein CASSQEGALITEAFF.

The chain employs TRBV7-2 and TRBJ1-1; 9 bases are shared with TRBD1. V lost 4 bases and J lost 6; bases outside the gene matches: 12. Germline V gene lookup returns CDR1 SGHTA and CDR2 FQGNSA. The length of the CDR3 is 16 residues. The CDR3 region is CASSSRATGGRSEAFF. The CDR3, as DNA: TGTGCCAGCAGCTCCCGAGCGACAGGGGGGAGGTCTGAAGCTTTCTTT. The full variable domain, rest sourced from reference TRBV7-2 and TRBJ1-1, is GAGVSQSPSNKVTEKGKDVELRCDPISGHTALYWYRQSLGQGLEFLIYFQGNSAPDKSGLPSDRFSAERTGGSVSTLTIQRTQQEDSAVYLCASSSRATGGRSEAFFGQGTRLTVV.

The chain combines TRBV5-4 with TRBJ1-1; D might be TRBD1 (5 bases). Germline V gene sequence: CDR1 SGHNT, CDR2 YYREEE (reference sequence). Trimming cost V 4 bases and J 1 base, with 8 bases left between them. The length of the CDR3 is 13 residues. The CDR3 loop reads CASSGATNTEAFF. DNA of the CDR3: TGTGCCAGCAGCGGGGCCACGAACACTGAAGCTTTCTTT.

In this sample, this clone turned up a few times. The chain joins TRBV7-9 to TRBJ2-1, with TRBD2 matching over 12 bases. The CDR3 is made up of 19 amino acids. V trimming: 1 base; J trimming: 4 bases; junction bases outside the gene matches: 11. Germline lookup yields CDR1 SEHNR and CDR2 FQNEAQ (reference sequence). CDR3: CASSLVGLAGQPRYNEQFF. The CDR3 nucleotides read TGTGCCAGCAGCTTAGTAGGACTAGCGGGGCAGCCGAGATACAATGAGCAGTTCTTC.